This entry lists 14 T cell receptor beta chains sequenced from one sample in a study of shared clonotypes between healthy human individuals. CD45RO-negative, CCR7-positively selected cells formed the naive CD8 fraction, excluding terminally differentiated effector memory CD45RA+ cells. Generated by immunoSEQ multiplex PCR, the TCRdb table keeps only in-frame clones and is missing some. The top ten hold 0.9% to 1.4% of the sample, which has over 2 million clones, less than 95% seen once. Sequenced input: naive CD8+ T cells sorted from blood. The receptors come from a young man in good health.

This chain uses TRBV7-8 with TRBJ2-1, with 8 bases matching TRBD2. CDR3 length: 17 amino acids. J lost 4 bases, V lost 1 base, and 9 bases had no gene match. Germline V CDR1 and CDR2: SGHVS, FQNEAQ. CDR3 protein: CASSLVTTSGLYNEQFF. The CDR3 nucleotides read TGTGCCAGCAGCTTAGTTACAACTAGCGGCTTGTACAATGAGCAGTTCTTC.

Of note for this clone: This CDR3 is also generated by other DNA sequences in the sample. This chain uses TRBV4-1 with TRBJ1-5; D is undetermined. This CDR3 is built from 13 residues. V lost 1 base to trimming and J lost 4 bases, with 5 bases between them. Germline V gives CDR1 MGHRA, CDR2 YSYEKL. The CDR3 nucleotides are TGCGCCAGCAGCCAAGTGGGAAATCAGCCCCAGCATTTT. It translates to CASSQVGNQPQHF.

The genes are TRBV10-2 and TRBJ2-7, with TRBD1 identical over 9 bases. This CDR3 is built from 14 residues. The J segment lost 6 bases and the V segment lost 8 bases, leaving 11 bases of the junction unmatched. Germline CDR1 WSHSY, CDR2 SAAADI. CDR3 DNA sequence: TGCGCCAGCCACCAGGGACAGGGAATTGGCGAGCAGTACTTC. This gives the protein CASHQGQGIGEQYF.

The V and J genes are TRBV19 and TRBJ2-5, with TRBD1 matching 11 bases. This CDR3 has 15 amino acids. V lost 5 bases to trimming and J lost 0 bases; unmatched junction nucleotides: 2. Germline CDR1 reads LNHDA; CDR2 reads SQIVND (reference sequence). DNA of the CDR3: TGTGCCAGTAGTCGGGACAGGGGGTACCAAGAGACCCAGTACTTC. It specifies CASSRDRGYQETQYF.

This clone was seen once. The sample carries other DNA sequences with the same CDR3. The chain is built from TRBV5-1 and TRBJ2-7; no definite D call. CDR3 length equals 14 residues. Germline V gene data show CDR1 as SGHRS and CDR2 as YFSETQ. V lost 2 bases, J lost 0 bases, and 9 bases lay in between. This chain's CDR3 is CASSFGAGSYEQYF. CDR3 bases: TGCGCCAGCAGCTTTGGTGCAGGCTCCTACGAGCAGTACTTC.

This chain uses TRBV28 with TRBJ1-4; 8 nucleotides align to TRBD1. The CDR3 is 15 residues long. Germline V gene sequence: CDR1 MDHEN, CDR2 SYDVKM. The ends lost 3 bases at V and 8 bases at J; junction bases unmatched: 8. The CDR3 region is CASSFGQGFWEKLFF. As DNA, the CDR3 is TGTGCCAGCAGTTTCGGACAGGGCTTTTGGGAAAAACTGTTTTTT.

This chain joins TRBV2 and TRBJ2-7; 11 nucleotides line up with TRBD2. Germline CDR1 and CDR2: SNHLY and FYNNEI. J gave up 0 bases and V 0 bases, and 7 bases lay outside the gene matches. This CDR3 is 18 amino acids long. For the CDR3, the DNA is TGTGCCAGCAGTGAAGCCCCCCCACTAGCGGGGGCCTCCTACGAGCAGTACTTC. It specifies CASSEAPPLAGASYEQYF.

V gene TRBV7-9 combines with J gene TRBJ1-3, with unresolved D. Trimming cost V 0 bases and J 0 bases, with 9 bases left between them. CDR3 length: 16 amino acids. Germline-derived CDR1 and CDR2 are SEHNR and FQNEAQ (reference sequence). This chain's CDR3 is CASSLAFAVSGNTIYF. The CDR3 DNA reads TGTGCCAGCAGCTTAGCTTTTGCCGTCTCTGGAAACACCATATATTTT. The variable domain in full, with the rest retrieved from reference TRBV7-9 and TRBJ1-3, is DTGVSQNPRHKITKRGQNVTFRCDPISEHNRLYWYRQTLGQGPEFLTYFQNEAQLEKSRLLSDRFSAERPKGSFSTLEIQRTEQGDSAMYLCASSLAFAVSGNTIYFGEGSWLTVV.

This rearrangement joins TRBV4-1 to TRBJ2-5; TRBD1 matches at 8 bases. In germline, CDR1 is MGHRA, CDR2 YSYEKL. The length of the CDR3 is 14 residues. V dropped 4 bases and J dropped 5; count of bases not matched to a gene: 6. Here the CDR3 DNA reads TGCGCCAGCAGCCTCCGGACAGGGTTCGAGACCCAGTACTTC. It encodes CASSLRTGFETQYF.

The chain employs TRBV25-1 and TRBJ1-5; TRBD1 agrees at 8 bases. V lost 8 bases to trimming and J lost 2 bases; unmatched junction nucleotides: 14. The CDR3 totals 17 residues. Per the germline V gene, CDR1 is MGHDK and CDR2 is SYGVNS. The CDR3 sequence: CASLIGQGGDGNQPQHF. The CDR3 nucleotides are TGTGCCAGCTTAATAGGACAGGGCGGGGACGGCAATCAGCCCCAGCATTTT.

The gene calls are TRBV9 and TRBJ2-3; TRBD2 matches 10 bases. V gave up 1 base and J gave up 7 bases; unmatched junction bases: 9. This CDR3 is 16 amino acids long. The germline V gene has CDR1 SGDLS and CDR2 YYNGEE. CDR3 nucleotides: TGTGCCAGCAGCGTATTTGTAGTAGCGGGAGGACATACGCAGTATTTT. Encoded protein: CASSVFVVAGGHTQYF. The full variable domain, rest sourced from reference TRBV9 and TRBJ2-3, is DSGVTQTPKHLITATGQRVTLRCSPRSGDLSVYWYQQSLDQGLQFLIQYYNGEERAKGNILERFSAQQFPDLHSELNLSSLELGDSALYFCASSVFVVAGGHTQYFGPGTRLTVL.

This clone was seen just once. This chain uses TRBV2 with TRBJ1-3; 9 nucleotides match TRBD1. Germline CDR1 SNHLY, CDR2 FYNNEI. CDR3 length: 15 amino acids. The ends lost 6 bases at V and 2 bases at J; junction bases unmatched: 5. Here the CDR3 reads CASRDRGETGNTIYF. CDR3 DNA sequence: TGTGCCAGCAGGGACAGGGGAGAAACTGGAAACACCATATATTTT.

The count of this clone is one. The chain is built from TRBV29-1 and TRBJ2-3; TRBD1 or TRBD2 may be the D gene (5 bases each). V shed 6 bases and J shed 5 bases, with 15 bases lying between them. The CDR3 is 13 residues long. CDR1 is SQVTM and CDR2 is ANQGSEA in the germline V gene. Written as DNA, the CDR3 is TGCAGCGTGGGGGTGGGGTTCAAAGATACGCAGTATTTT. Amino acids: CSVGVGFKDTQYF.

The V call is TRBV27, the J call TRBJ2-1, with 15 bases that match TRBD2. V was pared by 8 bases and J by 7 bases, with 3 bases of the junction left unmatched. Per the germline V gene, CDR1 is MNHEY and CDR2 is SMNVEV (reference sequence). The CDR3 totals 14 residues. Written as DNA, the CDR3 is TGTGCCAGCGGGGGACTAGCGGGAGGTAATGAGCAGTTCTTC. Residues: CASGGLAGGNEQFF.